The T cell receptor beta chain under discussion was sequenced for a study of tumor and adjacent non-tumor tissue in lung cancer listed by TCRdb under 2018. For the wider study: The cohort included eleven to twelve adenocarcinoma, a couple of squamous cell carcinoma and 1 small cell lung cancer patients. The 15 or so patients were aged roughly 30 to 85 years, included 10 men and 5 women, and had TNM stage I to III disease. A total of roughly 120,000,000 productive TCRbeta reads were generated by sequencing, corresponding to an average of about 4.2 million reads per sample. The study compared bulk TCRbeta repertoires from lung tumor tissue and matched distant non-tumor lung tissue of about 15 lung cancer patients. Under 35 paired specimens, one tumor and one normal lung sample per patient, were profiled by TCRbeta CDR3 sequencing. Here is what the overall study found, with its caveats: In normal lung, the top 100 clones accounted for a significantly larger cumulative share of the repertoire than in tumor tissue. Only about 15 patients were in the cohort, and the authors stated that larger samples and more detailed clinical data are needed. Younger patients had significantly higher TCR diversity, and higher tumor TCR diversity was associated with shorter overall and disease-free survival. Tumor tissue showed significantly greater TCR diversity (inverse Simpson) than normal lung tissue (approximately 430 vs 150, P = 0.0075, Mann-Whitney U test). Neither the sequencing platform nor unique molecular identifiers are mentioned in the methods. Because peripheral blood was not sequenced, the blood TCRbeta repertoires of the lung cancer patients in the study went unexamined.

RNA was extracted from bulk unsorted tissue and checked for quality with a NanoDrop ND-1000 and an Agilent 2100. Donors were newly diagnosed lung cancer patients admitted for thoracic surgery in China between August and November 2014, without prior chemotherapy. The study excluded patients who had received radiotherapy or chemotherapy before or who had another cancer at the same time. Pieces of surgical tissue measuring roughly 1-2.2 cm3 were kept in RNAlater solution and held at -80 degrees C until needed. With respect to this clonotype: Its specific antigen is unknown. A read error may produce the germline difference seen at one junction end.

Spanning cysteine to phenylalanine, the CDR3 consists of 15 amino acids. Only CDR3 DNA is held: 45 bases, read in frame from base 1. The CDR1 and CDR2 encoded by the germline V gene are MNHNS and SASEGT. The library came from multiplex PCR. The run used an Illumina HiSeq 2500. Following protocols modified from ARM-PCR, the researchers constructed TCRbeta libraries through three rounds of nested PCR with primers (Table S4). PCR products of 200-500 bp were gel-excised and purified with the QIAquick gel extraction kit before sequencing. The authors' pipeline ran thus. Trimmomatic was used to clean the reads, FLASH was used to merge the reads into complete CDR3 sequences, and MiTCR was used to assign the reads to V(D)J germline segments. Clonal diversity was computed as the inverse Simpson's index with VDJtools. In-frame sequences lacking a premature stop codon were counted as productive reads. TCRdb reprocessed the public reads (quality trimming at Q25 with fastp, clone calling with MiXCR) and kept in-frame beta chains. Identical CDR3 proteins give one entry, which carries the most common genes and DNA. It is TCRdb's table, rather than the study itself, that gives the V and J calls and clone size. For this sample the table gives fewer than 80,000 distinct CDR3 sequences, of which about two thirds were detected only once. In total, the top ten clones hold roughly an eighth of the sample.

The sequence was obtained from a woman between 65 and 79 years old with non-small cell lung cancer. The V gene is TRBV6-1 and the J gene is TRBJ2-5, with no confident D gene call. The sequenced sample consisted of lung tumor tissue. The base sequence is TGTACCAGCAGTGAAGCCTACCAACCTCAAGAGACCCAGTACTTC. It translates to CTSSEAYQPQETQYF.